These T cell receptor beta chains were read from a single sample in a study of blood T cell repertoires in COVID-19. Profiled with immunoSEQ multiplex PCR; TCRdb holds only in-frame clones, not every one. Among approximately 100,000 clones listed, over 70% were seen once. The sequencing sample was made of peripheral blood. The receptors derive from a human donor in a cohort sampled during active or convalescent COVID-19. Each CDR3 is given with its conserved first and last residue.

v_gene	j_gene	CDR3aa
TRBV2	TRBJ1-5	CASSGWTGQYSNQPQHF
TRBV7-8	TRBJ1-5	CASSLGRQSNQPQHF
TRBV19	TRBJ2-2	CASNSGRHQGYTGELFF
TRBV6-5	TRBJ1-2	CASSRTGGGYGYTF
TRBV5-1	TRBJ2-1	CASRTYSGSSYNEQFF
TRBV6-5	TRBJ2-1	CASSRLAPNEQFF
TRBV11-3	TRBJ2-1	CASSLGSFRGGLGDEQFF
TRBV5-1	TRBJ2-3	CASRLGRQRSTDTQYF
TRBV27	TRBJ1-6	CASSFGRAVSPLHF
TRBV7-2	TRBJ2-7	CASSTRRTGIDEQYF
TRBV5-1	TRBJ2-3	CASTKGGRSDTQYF
TRBV29-1	TRBJ2-1	CSVEDQGGSSYNEQFF
TRBV9	TRBJ2-2	CASSGQMGQGVSNTGELFF
TRBV7-9	TRBJ2-1	CASSLWIRGRGDEQFF
TRBV19	TRBJ2-3	CASSIWISGDTQYF
TRBV19	TRBJ1-4	CASSTLTVYEKLFF
TRBV28	TRBJ1-5	CASSLTGATQPQHF
TRBV6-5	TRBJ2-1	CASSLEPGGSGDEQFF
TRBV6-2/TRBV6-3	TRBJ2-1	CASSLSGGAYNEQFF
TRBV7-9	TRBJ2-7	CASSPWVGEQYF
TRBV6-1	TRBJ2-4	CASSEYTLAKNIQYF
TRBV21-1	TRBJ1-2	CASSNDREYGYTF
TRBV19	TRBJ2-2	CASSIVGGGDTGELFF
TRBV12-3/TRBV12-4	TRBJ2-7	CASSGDWPYEQYF
TRBV19	TRBJ1-4	CASSPGTGRYVVANEKLFF
TRBV5-1	TRBJ1-6	CASSLEAPGPLHF
TRBV18	TRBJ2-2	CASSPSANTGELFF
TRBV27	TRBJ2-1	CASSFSQYNEQFF
TRBV4-3	TRBJ2-7	CASSRLTGDEQYF
TRBV5-4	TRBJ2-2	CASSLGDRAPGELFF
TRBV24-1	TRBJ2-3	CATSRDSTDTQYF
TRBV4-2	TRBJ2-1	CASSQGGNARGNEQFF
TRBV24-1	TRBJ2-1	CATSDIQGLGEQFF
TRBV7-9	TRBJ2-3	CASSLKPGLAGTDTQYF
TRBV2	TRBJ1-3	CASSVLRQGSGNTIYF
TRBV6-5	TRBJ2-7	CASSPGVPEQYF
TRBV19	TRBJ2-1	CASSPLTSGSRHEQFF
TRBV5-4	TRBJ1-1	CASSPKGRGAGLNTEAFF
TRBV6-6	TRBJ1-2	CASSNTGQGHGYTF
TRBV4-2	TRBJ2-2	CASSQDPNTGELFF
TRBV28	TRBJ1-1	CASSTPRRGSANTEAFF
TRBV10-3	TRBJ2-7	CAISKGLAGDPYEQYF
TRBV28	TRBJ1-2	CASSLFRAANYGYTF
TRBV4-3	TRBJ1-4	CASSQGDRATNEKLFF
TRBV3-1/TRBV3-2	TRBJ1-4	CASSQGGLATNEKLFF
TRBV7-2	TRBJ1-2	CASSQSTGSFYGYTF
TRBV6-8	TRBJ2-7	CASSQPPRLAGNYEQYF
TRBV7-2	TRBJ1-2	CASSGAGGNYGYTF
TRBV5-4	TRBJ1-5	CASSLDRSKQHF
TRBV7-9	TRBJ2-3	CASSLGLAGVSDTQYF
TRBV28	TRBJ2-3	CASSIRLAGGPDTQYF
TRBV3-1/TRBV3-2	TRBJ2-2	CASSPWALRGELFF
TRBV6-5	TRBJ2-1	CASSYGGTGPYNEQFF
TRBV3-1/TRBV3-2	TRBJ2-6	CASSQLIFGAGANVLTF
TRBV7-2	TRBJ2-7	CASSLPLLRDRVYEQYF
TRBV18	TRBJ2-7	CASSPGLNYEQYF
TRBV7-6	TRBJ2-2	CASSPRGHANTGELFF
TRBV2	TRBJ2-7	CASSELSYEQYF
TRBV27	TRBJ2-3	CASSLSMGRLTDTQYF
TRBV11-3	TRBJ2-3	CASSLATDTQYF